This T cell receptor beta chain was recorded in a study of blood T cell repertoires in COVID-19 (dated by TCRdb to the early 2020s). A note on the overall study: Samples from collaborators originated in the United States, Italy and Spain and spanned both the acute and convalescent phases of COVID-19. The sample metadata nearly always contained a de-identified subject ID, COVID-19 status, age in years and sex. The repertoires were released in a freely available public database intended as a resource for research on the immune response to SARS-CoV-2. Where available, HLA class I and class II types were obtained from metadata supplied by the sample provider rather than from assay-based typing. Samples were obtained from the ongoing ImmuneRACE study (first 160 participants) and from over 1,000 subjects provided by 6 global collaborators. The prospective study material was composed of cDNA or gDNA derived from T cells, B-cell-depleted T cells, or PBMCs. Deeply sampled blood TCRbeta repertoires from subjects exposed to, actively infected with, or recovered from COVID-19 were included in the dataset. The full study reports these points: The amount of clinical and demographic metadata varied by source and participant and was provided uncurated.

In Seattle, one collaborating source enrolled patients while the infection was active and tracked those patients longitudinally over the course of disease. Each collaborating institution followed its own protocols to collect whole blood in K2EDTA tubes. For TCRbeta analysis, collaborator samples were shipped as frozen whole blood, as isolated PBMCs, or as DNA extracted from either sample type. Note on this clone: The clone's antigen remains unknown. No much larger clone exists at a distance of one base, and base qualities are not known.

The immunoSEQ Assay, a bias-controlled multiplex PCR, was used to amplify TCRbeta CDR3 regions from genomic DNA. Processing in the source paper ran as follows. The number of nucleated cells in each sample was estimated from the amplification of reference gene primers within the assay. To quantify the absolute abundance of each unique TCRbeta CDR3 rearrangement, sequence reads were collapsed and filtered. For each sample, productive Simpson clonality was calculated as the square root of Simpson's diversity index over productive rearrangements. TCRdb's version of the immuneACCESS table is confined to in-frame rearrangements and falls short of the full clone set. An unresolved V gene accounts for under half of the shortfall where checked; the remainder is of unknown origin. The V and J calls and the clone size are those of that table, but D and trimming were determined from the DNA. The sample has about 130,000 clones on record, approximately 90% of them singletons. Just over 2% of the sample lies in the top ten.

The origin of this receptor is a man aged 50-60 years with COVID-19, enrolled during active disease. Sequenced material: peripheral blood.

The DNA sequence follows: TGTGCCTGGAGTGCGGGACAGGGGCTTTCTCAGCCCCAGCATTTT. Its protein reads: CAWSAGQGLSQPQHF. The V and J segments used are TRBV30 and TRBJ1-5; TRBD1 aligns with 10 central bases. The CDR3 starts with the cysteine, ends with the phenylalanine, and has 15 residues. Only the CDR3 DNA is retained, 45 bases long and in frame from the first base. CDR1 GTSNPN and CDR2 SVGIG were looked up in the germline V gene (reference sequence). Trimming accounts for 1 base at V and 6 bases at J, while the number of junction bases matched to no gene is 6.